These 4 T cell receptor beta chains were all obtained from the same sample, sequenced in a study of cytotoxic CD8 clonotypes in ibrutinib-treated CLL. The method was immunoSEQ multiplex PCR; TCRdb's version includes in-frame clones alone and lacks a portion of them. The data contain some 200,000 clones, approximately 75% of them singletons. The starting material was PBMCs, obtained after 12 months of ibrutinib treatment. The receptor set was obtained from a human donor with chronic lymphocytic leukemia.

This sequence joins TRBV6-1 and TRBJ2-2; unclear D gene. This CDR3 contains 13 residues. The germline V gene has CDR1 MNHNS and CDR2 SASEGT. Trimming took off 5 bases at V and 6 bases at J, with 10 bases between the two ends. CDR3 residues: CASSRKGSGELFF. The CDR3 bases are TGTGCCAGCAGTAGGAAAGGGTCCGGGGAGCTGTTTTTT.

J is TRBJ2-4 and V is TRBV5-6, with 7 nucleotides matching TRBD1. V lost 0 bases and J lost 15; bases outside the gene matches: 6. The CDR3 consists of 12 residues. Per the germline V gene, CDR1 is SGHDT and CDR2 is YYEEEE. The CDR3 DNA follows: TGTGCCAGCAGCTTGGAAGCAGGGGGATGGTACTTC. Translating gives CASSLEAGGWYF.

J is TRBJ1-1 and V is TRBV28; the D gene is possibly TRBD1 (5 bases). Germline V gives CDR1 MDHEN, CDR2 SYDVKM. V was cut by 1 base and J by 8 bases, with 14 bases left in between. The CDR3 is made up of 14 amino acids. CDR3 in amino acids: CASSLYGGIQEAFF. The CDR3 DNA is TGTGCCAGCAGTTTATACGGGGGGATCCAAGAAGCTTTCTTT.

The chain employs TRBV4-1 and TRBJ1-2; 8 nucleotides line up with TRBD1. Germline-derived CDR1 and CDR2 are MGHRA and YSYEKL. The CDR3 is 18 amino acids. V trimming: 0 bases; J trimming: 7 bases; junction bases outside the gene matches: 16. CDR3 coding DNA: TGCGCCAGCAGCCAAGACACTTTGTGGGGCAGGGGGCGGGGTGGCTACACCTTC. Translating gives CASSQDTLWGRGRGGYTF.